These T cell receptor beta chains were read from a single sample in a study of blood T cells in healthy people across ages. A single record per CDR3 protein comes from TCRdb applying MiXCR to the 5' RACE reads. Of some 920,000 distinct CDR3 sequences listed, 51% are singletons. Material: blood. The receptors come from a woman aged 55-69 years in good health. The CDR3 runs from the conserved cysteine through the conserved F or W. The D gene is left open where the match is weak. The size entry is marked missing in some rows and otherwise reads once, few, many or a size class.

>TRBJ2-1|few|TRBV12-3/TRBV12-4|.
CASSFGVGEQFF
TGTGCCAGCAGTTTCGGGGTAGGGGAGCAGTTCTTC
>TRBJ2-7|few|TRBV18|.
CASSSRTDSYEQYF
TGTGCCAGCTCATCCCGGACGGACTCCTACGAGCAGTACTTC
>TRBJ2-1|.|TRBV7-2|.
CAGSLRVNEQFF
TGTGCCGGCAGCTTAAGAGTCAATGAGCAGTTCTTC
>TRBJ1-4|.|TRBV3-1|.
CASSQGPEKLFF
TGTGCCAGCAGCCAAGGCCCTGAAAAACTGTTTTTT
>TRBJ2-3|.|TRBV5-5|.
CASSPTRGTQYF
TGTGCCAGCAGCCCGACTAGGGGTACGCAGTATTTT
>TRBJ2-6|.|TRBV25-1|.
CASSEWAGPSGANVLTF
TGTGCCAGCAGTGAATGGGCGGGACCCTCTGGGGCCAACGTCCTGACTTTC
>TRBJ2-4|once|TRBV18|.
CASSPGGKKAKNIQYF
TGTGCCAGCTCACCGGGTGGAAAGAAAGCCAAAAACATTCAGTACTTC
>TRBJ2-2|.|TRBV12-3/TRBV12-4|TRBD1
CASSHRGQNTGELFF
TGTGCCAGCAGTCACAGGGGGCAAAACACCGGGGAGCTGTTTTTT
>TRBJ2-2|.|TRBV6-2/TRBV6-3|TRBD2
CASNHLNPGLAGVATGELFF
TGTGCCAGCAACCACCTTAATCCGGGACTAGCGGGAGTCGCCACCGGGGAGCTGTTTTTT
>TRBJ2-7|few|TRBV10-2|TRBD1
CASRRPGQGSEQYF
TGCGCCAGCAGGCGGCCGGGACAGGGCTCCGAGCAGTACTTC
>TRBJ2-3|few|TRBV28|TRBD2
CASRPGLAEITDTQYF
TGTGCCAGCAGACCGGGACTAGCGGAGATCACAGATACGCAGTATTTT
>TRBJ2-3|.|TRBV12-3/TRBV12-4|TRBD2
CASRPSGADQYF
TGTGCCAGCAGGCCGAGCGGGGCGGATCAGTATTTT